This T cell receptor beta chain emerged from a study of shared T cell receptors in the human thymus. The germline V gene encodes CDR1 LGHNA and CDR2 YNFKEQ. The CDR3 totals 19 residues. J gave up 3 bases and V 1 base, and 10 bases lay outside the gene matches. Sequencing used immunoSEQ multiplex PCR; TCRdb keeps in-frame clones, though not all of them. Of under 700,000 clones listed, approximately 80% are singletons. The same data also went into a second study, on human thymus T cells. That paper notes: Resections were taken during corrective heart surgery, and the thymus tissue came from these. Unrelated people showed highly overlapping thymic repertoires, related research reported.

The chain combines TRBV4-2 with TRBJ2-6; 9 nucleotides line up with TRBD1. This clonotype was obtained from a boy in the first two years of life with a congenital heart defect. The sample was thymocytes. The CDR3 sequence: CASSQVEGWDRDGANVLTF. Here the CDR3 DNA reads TGTGCCAGCAGCCAAGTCGAGGGTTGGGACAGGGATGGGGCCAACGTCCTGACTTTC.